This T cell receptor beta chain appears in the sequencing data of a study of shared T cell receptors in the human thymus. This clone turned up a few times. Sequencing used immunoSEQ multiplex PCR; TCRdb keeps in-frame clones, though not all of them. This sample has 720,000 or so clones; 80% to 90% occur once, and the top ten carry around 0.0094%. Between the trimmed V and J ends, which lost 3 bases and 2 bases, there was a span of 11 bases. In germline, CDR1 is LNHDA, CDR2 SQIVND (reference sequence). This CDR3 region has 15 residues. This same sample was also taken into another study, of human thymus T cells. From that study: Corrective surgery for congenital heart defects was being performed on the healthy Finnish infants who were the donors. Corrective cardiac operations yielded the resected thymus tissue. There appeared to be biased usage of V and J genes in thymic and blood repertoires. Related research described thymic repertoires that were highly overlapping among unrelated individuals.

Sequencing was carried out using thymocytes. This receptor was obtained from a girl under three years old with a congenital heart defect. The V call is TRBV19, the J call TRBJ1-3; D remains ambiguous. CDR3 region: CASSIEAGTGNTIYF. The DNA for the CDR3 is TGTGCCAGTAGTATCGAGGCCGGGACTGGAAACACCATATATTTT. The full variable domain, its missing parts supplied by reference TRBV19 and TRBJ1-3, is DGGITQSPKYLFRKEGQNVTLSCEQNLNHDAMYWYRQDPGQGLRLIYYSQIVNDFQKGDIAEGYSVSREKKESFPLTVTSAQKNPTAFYLCASSIEAGTGNTIYFGEGSWLTVV.